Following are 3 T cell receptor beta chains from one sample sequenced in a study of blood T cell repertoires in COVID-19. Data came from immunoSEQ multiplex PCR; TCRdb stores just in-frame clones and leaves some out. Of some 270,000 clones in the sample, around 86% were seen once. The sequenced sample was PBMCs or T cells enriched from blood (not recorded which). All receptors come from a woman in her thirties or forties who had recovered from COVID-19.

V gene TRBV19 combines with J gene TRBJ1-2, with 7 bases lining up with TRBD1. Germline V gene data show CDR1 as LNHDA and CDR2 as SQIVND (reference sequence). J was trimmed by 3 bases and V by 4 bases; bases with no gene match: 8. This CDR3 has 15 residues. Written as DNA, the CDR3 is TGTGCCAGTAGTACCAGGACAGGAATCTACTATGGCTACACCTTC. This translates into CASSTRTGIYYGYTF.

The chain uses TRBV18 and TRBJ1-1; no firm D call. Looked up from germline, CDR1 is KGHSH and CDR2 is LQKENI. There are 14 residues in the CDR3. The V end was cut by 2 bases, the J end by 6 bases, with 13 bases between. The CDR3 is CASSPSGGDAEAFF. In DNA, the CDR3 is TGTGCCAGCTCACCATCCGGAGGCGACGCTGAAGCTTTCTTT.

CDR3 in DNA: TGTGCCAGTTCAGGGGGCCCGAGTAGAAGAACCCTCCACTTT. It yields the protein CASSGGPSRRTLHF. The V and J genes are TRBV2 and TRBJ1-6; 8 positions agree with TRBD1. Germline CDR1 reads SNHLY; CDR2 reads FYNNEI. V lost 9 bases and J lost 14; bases outside the gene matches: 15. The CDR3 spans 14 residues.